This T cell receptor (beta chain) is from a study of prognosis after radiotherapy for stage I lung cancer. About the research overall: About a dozen men and 6 or 7 women, aged about 50 to 84 and with a median age of around 68 years, made up the patients.

In germline, CDR1 is SGHNT, CDR2 YYREEE (reference sequence). Between the trimmed V and J ends, which lost 4 bases and 3 bases, there was a span of 6 bases. This CDR3 spans 12 amino acids. Template was genomic DNA; TCR beta CDR3 amplified in two multiplex PCR rounds. With primers specific to each TRBV and TRBJ gene, the first-round PCR was performed. TCRdb re-called the multiplex PCR reads through MiXCR, storing one row per CDR3 protein. The sample holds about 35,000 distinct CDR3 sequences, under 40% seen once. This clonotype was seen a handful of times. It may be a read error: a sequence one base away is much more abundant.

This specimen was PBMCs, taken before or after stereotactic body radiation therapy (not recorded which). This TCR was recovered from a donor over 45 with non-small cell lung cancer. V and J are TRBV5-4 and TRBJ2-3; D unresolved. In nucleotides, the CDR3 is TGTGCCAGCAGCCCGGAGACAGATACGCAGTATTTT. Its protein product is CASSPETDTQYF.